The clone carrying this T cell receptor (gamma chain) appeared a few times. The data derive from a study of gamma-delta chains in newborns, infants, children. At the level of the study: Polyclonal expansion of innate γδ T cells after birth follows microbial exposure.

TCRdb re-called the reads using CATT. There are over 2,000 gamma-chain clones in the sample; roughly 30% occur only once, and 35% to 50% lies in the top ten. V dropped 3 bases and J dropped 3; count of bases not matched to a gene: 2. CDR3 length: 12 amino acids. CDR1 is VINAFY, CDR2 YDVSNSKD, per germline. What was sequenced was blood. The rearrangement uses TRGV5 and TRGJ1 or TRGJ2. This receptor was obtained from a child who was a newborn, infant or young child, either healthy, febrile or measles-vaccinated (not recorded which). This chain's CDR3 is CATWDAYYKKLF. In nucleotides, the CDR3 is TGTGCCACCTGGGACGCTTATTATAAGAAACTCTTT.